The clone carrying this TCR beta chain was detected once. These data are taken from a study of long-term antiretroviral therapy in people with HIV. Study at large: The oldest specimens predate the 2015 immediate-ART recommendation by about a decade.

CDR3 length: 14 residues. CDR1 and CDR2 (germline): SGDLS, YYNGEE. V was clipped by 0 bases and J by 3 bases; unmatched bases: 1. Investigators performed immunoSEQ version v3.0 at survey level. TCRdb keeps only in-frame clones here, not all; method: immunoSEQ multiplex PCR. The repertoire includes 15,000 or so clones, about 81% of them detected once, and approximately 9.5% sits in the top ten. The V call is TRBV9, the J call TRBJ2-7; 9 bases line up with TRBD2. Sequencing was performed on unsorted PBMCs, taken 0.3 years before starting antiretroviral therapy. This sequence originates from a man aged 45 to 65 with HIV. In DNA, the CDR3 is TGTGCCAGCAGCGTAGGTAGCGGGAGCTACGAGCAGTACTTC. Protein product: CASSVGSGSYEQYF.